This T cell receptor (beta chain) derives from a study of shared clonotypes between healthy human individuals. Deep-level assay runs were performed. Sequencing used immunoSEQ multiplex PCR; TCRdb keeps in-frame clones, though not all of them. The data show 2 million to 2.5 million clones, just over 90% seen once. Turning to this clone: The same CDR3 arises from other DNA sequences in this sample as well.

V dropped 3 bases and J dropped 0 bases, with 8 bases sitting between them. Germline lookup yields CDR1 MDHEN and CDR2 SYDVKM. The CDR3 spans 14 residues. This clonotype was obtained from a man aged 18 to 35 in good health. Some clones in this sample may be carry-over from other donors' samples. J is TRBJ1-2 and V is TRBV28; D is unresolved. Sequenced input: naive CD4+ T cells from PBMCs. The sample's subset: CD45RA+ positively selected. CDR3 region: CASSLGPANYGYTF. The CDR3 DNA follows: TGTGCCAGCAGTTTGGGTCCAGCTAACTATGGCTACACCTTC.